One sample yielded the 11 T cell receptor beta chains listed below, sequenced in a study of CD8+ T cells in alopecia areata (dated by TCRdb to the late 2010s). The treatment or condition label, as the study defines it: oral pan-JAK inhibitor, 5-10 mg twice daily. Library preparation employed the immunoSEQ multiplex PCR assay. For TCR sequencing, RNA was extracted from every sample and reverse transcribed into cDNA to serve as template. Sourced from immuneACCESS, this table was stored by TCRdb with only in-frame sequences that have V and J called. A share of the clones is absent; for the studies checked, an unresolved V gene accounts for under half, and the remainder has no known explanation. Recorded for this sample are hundreds of thousands of clones; 60% of them occurred a single time. The top ten constitute 0.75% to 0.95% of the sample. The sequencing used CD4+ T cells sorted from blood, collected around week 53, from a patient treated with tofacitinib. Receptors originate from a human donor with alopecia areata.

This sequence joins TRBV2 and TRBJ2-7, with D possibly called TRBD1 or TRBD2 (5 bases each). V lost 8 bases and J lost 3, with 14 bases in between. The length of the CDR3 is 13 residues. Germline V lookup: CDR1 SNHLY, CDR2 FYNNEI. The CDR3 loop is CASDRDGIYEQYF. DNA for the CDR3: TGTGCCAGCGACCGGGACGGCATCTACGAGCAGTACTTC.

This chain joins TRBV19 and TRBJ1-5, with D possibly matching TRBD1 (6 bases). V lost 7 bases, J lost 6 bases, and 10 bases lay in between. This CDR3 has 12 amino acids. The germline CDR1 and CDR2 sequences are LNHDA and SQIVND (reference sequence). CDR3: CASTGVGQPQHF. DNA for the CDR3: TGTGCCAGTACAGGGGTGGGTCAGCCCCAGCATTTT.

J is TRBJ2-6 and V is TRBV30; 7 positions agree with TRBD1. The CDR3 is 18 amino acids. Trimming cost V 0 bases and J 0 bases; bases outside gene matches: 8. Germline-derived CDR1 and CDR2 are GTSNPN and SVGIG (reference sequence). CDR3 sequence (DNA): TGTGCCTGGAGTGTCATAGGGACAGCTCTCTCTGGGGCCAACGTCCTGACTTTC. Amino acid sequence: CAWSVIGTALSGANVLTF.

This clone showed up just a few times. V and J are TRBV15 and TRBJ1-1; tentative D call: TRBD1 (5 bases). Looked up from germline, CDR1 is LNHNV and CDR2 is YYDKDF (reference sequence). V was trimmed by 6 bases and J by 3 bases, leaving 11 bases between them. The CDR3 loop spans 13 amino acids. The CDR3 bases are TGTGCCACCAGACAGGAGGTTTACACTGAAGCTTTCTTT. This translates into CATRQEVYTEAFF. Full variable domain (rest looked up from reference TRBV15 and TRBJ1-1): DAMVIQNPRYQVTQFGKPVTLSCSQTLNHNVMYWYQQKSSQAPKLLFHYYDKDFNNEADTPDNFQSRRPNTSFCFLDIRSPGLGDTAMYLCATRQEVYTEAFFGQGTRLTVV.

This chain links TRBV4-3 with TRBJ1-5; unclear D gene. Germline assignment: CDR1 LGHNA and CDR2 YSLEER. Trimming cost V 0 bases and J 3 bases, with 12 bases left between them. This CDR3 is 16 amino acids long. CDR3 in DNA: TGCGCCAGCAGCCAAGAAGCGCCAGGCCACAATCAGCCCCAGCATTTT. Amino acid sequence: CASSQEAPGHNQPQHF.

The chain carries TRBV29-1 and TRBJ2-1; 12 bases map to TRBD2. V shed 7 bases, J shed 7 bases, and the junction held 5 bases outside the gene matches. From germline, CDR1 is SQVTM and CDR2 ANQGSEA. This CDR3 is built from 13 residues. CDR3 protein: CSALAGGPNEQFF. In nucleotides, the CDR3 is TGCAGCGCCCTAGCGGGGGGGCCGAATGAGCAGTTCTTC.

This chain connects TRBV4-3 to TRBJ2-7; D possibly corresponds to TRBD2 (6 bases). The CDR3 extends over 16 amino acids. V was trimmed by 1 base and J by 1 base, leaving 14 bases between them. Looked up from germline, CDR1 is LGHNA and CDR2 is YSLEER. CDR3 sequence: CASSQGVIGGSYEQYF. CDR3 in DNA: TGCGCCAGCAGCCAAGGGGTTATCGGAGGGTCCTACGAGCAGTACTTC.

The V gene is TRBV27, the J gene TRBJ2-7; TRBD1 or TRBD2 may be the D gene (5 bases each). CDR1 is MNHEY and CDR2 is SMNVEV in the germline V gene (reference sequence). Trimming took 5 bases from V and 1 from J, leaving 12 bases between them. The CDR3 is made up of 14 amino acids. The CDR3 region has the DNA TGTGCCAGCAGTCGTAGGGACCCGTCCTACGAGCAGTACTTC. This translates into CASSRRDPSYEQYF.

This sequence joins TRBV30 and TRBJ2-7, with D unresolved. The V end lost 4 bases, the J end lost 3 bases, and 16 bases lay between the germline ends. This CDR3 spans 14 amino acids. CDR1 and CDR2 from the germline V gene are GTSNPN and SVGIG (reference sequence). For the CDR3, the DNA is TGTGCCTGGACCCCTTTGGGTACCTACTACGAGCAGTACTTC. This translates into CAWTPLGTYYEQYF.

The V and J genes are TRBV4-3 and TRBJ2-2; TRBD2 matches 7 bases. The junction had 7 bases not matched to a gene; V was cut back by 3 bases and J by 0 bases. The V gene's germline CDR1 is LGHNA and CDR2 YSLEER. This CDR3 has 17 residues. The CDR3 region is CASSHLAAGANTGELFF. In nucleotides, the CDR3 is TGCGCCAGCAGCCACCTTGCGGCGGGGGCGAACACCGGGGAGCTGTTTTTT.

This chain joins TRBV7-2 and TRBJ1-2; no clear D gene. The CDR3 is 13 amino acids. Germline V gives CDR1 SGHTA, CDR2 FQGNSA. Trimming shortened V by 5 bases and J by 7 bases, and 14 bases separated the two germline ends. In DNA, the CDR3 is TGTGCCAGCAGCCCCGAAGGGTTCCGTGGCTACACCTTC. This translates into CASSPEGFRGYTF.